A single sample is the source of the 26 T cell receptor beta chains below, sequenced in a study of metastatic and nonmetastatic thyroid tumors. Each patient went into thyroid surgery without having received any treatment. From the PCR reads, TCRdb re-called clones with MiXCR. The sample carries more than 25,000 clones, approximately 24% recorded once. The sequenced material came from blood. The receptors derive from a female donor with papillary thyroid cancer or a benign thyroid nodule (not recorded which). Some clones in this sample may be carry-over from other donors' samples.

This clone is medium-sized in the sample. This chain links TRBV6-1 with TRBJ1-5; a weak D match, TRBD1 (5 bases). V was pared by 5 bases and J by 4 bases, with 15 bases between. Germline CDR1 MNHNS, CDR2 SASEGT. The CDR3 has 15 residues. In DNA form, the CDR3 reads TGTGCCAGCAGTCGGGGGAGTGGGGGAAATCAGCCCCAGCATTTT. The encoded protein is CASSRGSGGNQPQHF.

This chain connects TRBV20-1 to TRBJ2-1; D remains unclear. CDR1 and CDR2 (germline): DFQATT, SNEGSKA (reference sequence). The CDR3 is made up of 14 amino acids. The V gene lost 0 bases and the J gene lost 0 bases, with 6 bases spanning the gap. The CDR3 region is CSARDLISYNEQFF. The CDR3, as DNA: TGCAGTGCTAGAGATCTGATCTCCTACAATGAGCAGTTCTTC.

For this clone: At one of its ends the junction is not consistent with the germline gene, which may arise from a read error. The chain uses TRBV12-3 or TRBV12-4 and TRBJ1-1; D ambiguous. The CDR3 spans 13 residues. This CDR3 reads CASSLRWNTESFF. CDR3 bases: TGTGCCAGCAGTTTAAGGTGGAACACTGAATCTTTCTTT.

Concerning this clone: A read error may produce the germline difference seen at one junction end. The genes are TRBV30 and TRBJ2-6, with D possibly TRBD1 on 6 matching bases. CDR3 size: 14 residues. Germline CDR1 GTSNPN, CDR2 SVGIG (reference sequence). CDR3 residues: CARSSGVGANVLTF. CDR3 DNA sequence: TGTGCCCGGAGTTCAGGGGTCGGGGCCAACGTCCTGACTTTC.

This clone was picked up many times. The gene calls are TRBV2 and TRBJ2-1; 9 bases line up with TRBD1. J gave up 4 bases and V 10 bases, and 5 bases lay outside the gene matches. In germline, CDR1 is SNHLY, CDR2 FYNNEI. CDR3 size: 13 residues. The CDR3 coding sequence is TGTGCCACCCGACAGGGGGTATACAATGAGCAGTTCTTC. Translated, it gives CATRQGVYNEQFF.

The V and J genes are TRBV6-1 and TRBJ1-1; D perhaps matches TRBD1 (5 bases). In germline, CDR1 is MNHNS, CDR2 SASEGT. The CDR3 contains 17 residues. Trimming took 7 bases from V and 0 from J, leaving 21 bases between them. CDR3 region: CASTNPARAFMNTEAFF. CDR3 DNA sequence: TGTGCCAGCACAAACCCCGCCAGGGCCTTCATGAACACTGAAGCTTTCTTT.

The table lists this clone with a few counts. This chain connects TRBV19 to TRBJ2-2; the D gene is possibly TRBD1 (5 bases). The germline V gene encodes CDR1 LNHDA and CDR2 SQIVND (reference sequence). Trimming removed 7 bases at V and 7 bases at J, with 16 bases between. The CDR3 spans 14 residues. The DNA for the CDR3 is TGTGCCAGTAATCCCCCCGCAGGGTACGGGGAGCTGTTTTTT. Protein: CASNPPAGYGELFF.

The sample holds many counts of this clone. The same CDR3 also results from other DNA sequences found in this sample. The V and J genes are TRBV5-4 and TRBJ2-3; D not certain. This CDR3 region has 12 residues. V lost 0 bases, J lost 4 bases, and 3 bases lay in between. Germline-derived CDR1 and CDR2 are SGHNT and YYREEE (reference sequence). The CDR3 nucleotides read TGTGCCAGCAGCTTGGTAGCAGATACGCAGTATTTT. Translated, it gives CASSLVADTQYF.

This clone came up a few times. CDR3 protein: CASSDPFGETDTQYF. Written as DNA, the CDR3 is TGTGCCAGCAGTGACCCGTTTGGGGAGACAGATACGCAGTATTTT. V gene TRBV6-1 combines with J gene TRBJ2-3, with a possible D match to TRBD2 (5 bases). Per germline, CDR1 MNHNS and CDR2 SASEGT. V shed 3 bases and J shed 3 bases, with 13 bases lying between them. CDR3 length: 15 amino acids.

The chain combines TRBV6-1 with TRBJ2-7; D is uncertain. V lost 6 bases to trimming and J lost 4 bases, with 10 bases between them. This CDR3 has 12 residues. Per germline, CDR1 MNHNS and CDR2 SASEGT. The CDR3 coding sequence is TGTGCCAGCAGCTTCCCGGGTTACGAGCAGTACTTC. This gives the protein CASSFPGYEQYF.

This clone was seen ten or more times. The chain carries TRBV3-1 and TRBJ2-7; D not resolved. With 1 base removed from V and 0 bases from J, the gap between germline ends came to 7 bases. The CDR3 contains 14 residues. Germline CDR1 reads LGHDT; CDR2 reads YNNKEL (reference sequence). The CDR3 protein is CASSQVESSYEQYF. In DNA, the CDR3 is TGTGCCAGCAGCCAAGTTGAGAGCTCCTACGAGCAGTACTTC.

This clone showed up just a few times. The chain uses TRBV28 and TRBJ2-7; 7 positions match TRBD1. The CDR3 is 16 amino acids. Germline loops: CDR1 MDHEN, CDR2 SYDVKM. V trimming: 6 bases; J trimming: 6 bases; junction bases outside the gene matches: 17. The CDR3 protein is CASSLPVGQCSGEQYF. CDR3 DNA: TGTGCCAGCAGCCTACCAGTGGGACAGTGTAGTGGCGAGCAGTACTTC.

There are a few counts of this clone. The chain carries TRBV19 and TRBJ2-1; D unclear. V was clipped by 7 bases and J by 4 bases, with 14 bases between them. CDR3 length: 14 residues. Per germline, CDR1 LNHDA and CDR2 SQIVND (reference sequence). CDR3 coding DNA: TGTGCCAGTACCCCTGTACTATCATACAATGAGCAGTTCTTC. As protein: CASTPVLSYNEQFF.

This clone has only a few counts. The junction and the germline gene differ at one end; a read error may be behind it. This sample also contains other DNA sequences that code for the same CDR3. The V call is TRBV6-1, the J call TRBJ2-2, with 9 bases aligning to TRBD2. This CDR3 contains 16 residues. Germline lookup yields CDR1 MNHNS and CDR2 SASEGT. The CDR3 protein is CASSELAGMDTGELFF. The CDR3 region has the DNA TGTGCCAGCAGTGAACTAGCGGGAATGGACACCGGGGAGCTGTTCTTT.

There are a few counts of this clone. The V call is TRBV15, the J call TRBJ2-3; TRBD2 matches at 7 bases. V was clipped by 1 base and J by 6 bases; unmatched bases: 7. Germline-derived CDR1 and CDR2 are LNHNV and YYDKDF (reference sequence). The CDR3 covers 15 residues. In nucleotides, the CDR3 is TGTGCCACCAGCAGAGGGGAGCGGGAAACGGATACGCAGTATTTT. It translates to CATSRGERETDTQYF.

Sample share makes this clone medium-sized. The gene calls are TRBV11-1 and TRBJ2-7, with D possibly being TRBD2 (6 bases). The CDR3 is 14 amino acids. Germline V gene lookup returns CDR1 SGHAT and CDR2 FQDESV (reference sequence). The V and J ends lost 3 bases and 0 bases respectively, with 9 bases between them. CDR3 region: CASSLGTRSYEQYF. The CDR3 DNA is TGTGCCAGCAGCTTGGGGACTCGCTCCTACGAGCAGTACTTC.

This clone was observed many times. This rearrangement joins TRBV6-2 or TRBV6-3 to TRBJ2-5; 7 nucleotides line up with TRBD2. Germline V lookup: CDR1 MNHEY, CDR2 SVGEGT. V dropped 6 bases and J dropped 2; count of bases not matched to a gene: 12. This CDR3 region has 16 residues. Here the CDR3 reads CASSKRRRAGQETQYF. CDR3 in DNA: TGTGCCAGCAGCAAAAGACGGCGAGCGGGACAAGAGACCCAGTACTTC.

The chain links TRBV5-4 to TRBJ2-2, with D hard to call. Per the germline V gene, CDR1 is SGHNT and CDR2 is YYREEE (reference sequence). The CDR3 has 12 amino acids. V was pared by 2 bases and J by 6 bases, with 5 bases between. The CDR3 bases are TGTGCCAGCAGCTTCGTCCCCGGGGAGCTGTTTTTT. Translating gives CASSFVPGELFF.

Only a few counts were recorded for this clone. The chain recombines TRBV28 with TRBJ2-3; D gene unclear. Trimming removed 3 bases from V and 0 bases from J, with 10 bases in between. Germline V gives CDR1 MDHEN, CDR2 SYDVKM. This CDR3 is built from 15 residues. CDR3 coding DNA: TGTGCCAGCAGTTTTGCCGTGTATAGCACAGATACGCAGTATTTT. Translation: CASSFAVYSTDTQYF. The variable domain in full, with the rest retrieved from reference TRBV28 and TRBJ2-3, is DVKVTQSSRYLVKRTGEKVFLECVQDMDHENMFWYRQDPGLGLRLIYFSYDVKMKEKGDIPEGYSVSREKKERFSLILESASTNQTSMYLCASSFAVYSTDTQYFGPGTRLTVL.

The chain carries TRBV20-1 and TRBJ2-7; 12 bases match TRBD1. The trim removed 6 bases at V and 10 bases at J, leaving 10 bases unmatched. CDR1 and CDR2 from the germline V gene are DFQATT and SNEGSKA (reference sequence). This CDR3 is 13 amino acids long. The CDR3 sequence: CSAKGQGAGDQYV. CDR3 in DNA: TGCAGTGCAAAGGGACAGGGGGCTGGTGATCAGTACGTC.

About this clone: A much bigger clone sits one base away, suggesting this may be a read error. J is TRBJ2-1 and V is TRBV4-1; D is ambiguous. This CDR3 region has 16 residues. Germline V gene sequence: CDR1 MGHRA, CDR2 YSYEKL. V lost 4 bases and J lost 3, with 16 bases in between. CDR3 DNA: TGCGCCAGCAGCCCTATGATGGGCCCCTACTACAATGAGCAGTTCTTC. Translated, it gives CASSPMMGPYYNEQFF.

This clone has at least ten counts. Written as DNA, the CDR3 is TGTGCCAGCAGTTACTCGACATCCACAGATACGCAGTATTTT. This translates into CASSYSTSTDTQYF. The chain joins TRBV6-2 or TRBV6-3 to TRBJ2-3, with D unresolved. The V gene's germline CDR1 is MNHEY and CDR2 SVGEGT. Trimming pared 0 bases from V and 2 bases from J, leaving 6 bases between. The CDR3 is made up of 14 amino acids.

This clone was seen repeatedly, ten times or more. The junction and the germline gene differ at one end; a read error may be behind it. This chain links TRBV6-1 with TRBJ2-2; D may be TRBD1 (6 bases). The germline CDR1 and CDR2 sequences are MNHNS and SASEGT. CDR3 length equals 16 residues. The CDR3 DNA is TGTGCCAGCACCCAAACTATGACAGGCCTAGCCGGGGAGCTGCTTTTT. This translates into CASTQTMTGLAGELLF.

This clone has only a few counts. V and J are TRBV29-1 and TRBJ2-1; no definite D call. The germline V gene has CDR1 SQVTM and CDR2 ANQGSEA. The V end was cut by 2 bases, the J end by 7 bases, with 6 bases between. CDR3 length: 11 residues. The CDR3 is CSVEPLNEQFF. The CDR3 DNA follows: TGCAGCGTTGAACCACTAAATGAGCAGTTCTTC.

This rearrangement joins TRBV6-4 to TRBJ1-6; TRBD1 agrees at 7 bases. The CDR3 consists of 15 residues. V lost 0 bases and J lost 10; bases outside the gene matches: 6. The V gene's germline CDR1 is MRHNA and CDR2 SNTAGT. In nucleotides, the CDR3 is TGTGCCAGCAGTGACTCGTCAGGGGGTAACTCACCCCTCCACTTT. This codes for CASSDSSGGNSPLHF.

This clone appeared many times. J is TRBJ1-1 and V is TRBV20-1, with D uncertain. The germline V and J ends were trimmed by 0 bases and 0 bases, with 11 bases remaining between them. This CDR3 region has 15 residues. Germline CDR1 reads DFQATT; CDR2 reads SNEGSKA (reference sequence). CDR3 nucleotide sequence: TGCAGTGCTAGAGATTCAGGAGGGATGAACACTGAAGCTTTCTTT. Its translation: CSARDSGGMNTEAFF.